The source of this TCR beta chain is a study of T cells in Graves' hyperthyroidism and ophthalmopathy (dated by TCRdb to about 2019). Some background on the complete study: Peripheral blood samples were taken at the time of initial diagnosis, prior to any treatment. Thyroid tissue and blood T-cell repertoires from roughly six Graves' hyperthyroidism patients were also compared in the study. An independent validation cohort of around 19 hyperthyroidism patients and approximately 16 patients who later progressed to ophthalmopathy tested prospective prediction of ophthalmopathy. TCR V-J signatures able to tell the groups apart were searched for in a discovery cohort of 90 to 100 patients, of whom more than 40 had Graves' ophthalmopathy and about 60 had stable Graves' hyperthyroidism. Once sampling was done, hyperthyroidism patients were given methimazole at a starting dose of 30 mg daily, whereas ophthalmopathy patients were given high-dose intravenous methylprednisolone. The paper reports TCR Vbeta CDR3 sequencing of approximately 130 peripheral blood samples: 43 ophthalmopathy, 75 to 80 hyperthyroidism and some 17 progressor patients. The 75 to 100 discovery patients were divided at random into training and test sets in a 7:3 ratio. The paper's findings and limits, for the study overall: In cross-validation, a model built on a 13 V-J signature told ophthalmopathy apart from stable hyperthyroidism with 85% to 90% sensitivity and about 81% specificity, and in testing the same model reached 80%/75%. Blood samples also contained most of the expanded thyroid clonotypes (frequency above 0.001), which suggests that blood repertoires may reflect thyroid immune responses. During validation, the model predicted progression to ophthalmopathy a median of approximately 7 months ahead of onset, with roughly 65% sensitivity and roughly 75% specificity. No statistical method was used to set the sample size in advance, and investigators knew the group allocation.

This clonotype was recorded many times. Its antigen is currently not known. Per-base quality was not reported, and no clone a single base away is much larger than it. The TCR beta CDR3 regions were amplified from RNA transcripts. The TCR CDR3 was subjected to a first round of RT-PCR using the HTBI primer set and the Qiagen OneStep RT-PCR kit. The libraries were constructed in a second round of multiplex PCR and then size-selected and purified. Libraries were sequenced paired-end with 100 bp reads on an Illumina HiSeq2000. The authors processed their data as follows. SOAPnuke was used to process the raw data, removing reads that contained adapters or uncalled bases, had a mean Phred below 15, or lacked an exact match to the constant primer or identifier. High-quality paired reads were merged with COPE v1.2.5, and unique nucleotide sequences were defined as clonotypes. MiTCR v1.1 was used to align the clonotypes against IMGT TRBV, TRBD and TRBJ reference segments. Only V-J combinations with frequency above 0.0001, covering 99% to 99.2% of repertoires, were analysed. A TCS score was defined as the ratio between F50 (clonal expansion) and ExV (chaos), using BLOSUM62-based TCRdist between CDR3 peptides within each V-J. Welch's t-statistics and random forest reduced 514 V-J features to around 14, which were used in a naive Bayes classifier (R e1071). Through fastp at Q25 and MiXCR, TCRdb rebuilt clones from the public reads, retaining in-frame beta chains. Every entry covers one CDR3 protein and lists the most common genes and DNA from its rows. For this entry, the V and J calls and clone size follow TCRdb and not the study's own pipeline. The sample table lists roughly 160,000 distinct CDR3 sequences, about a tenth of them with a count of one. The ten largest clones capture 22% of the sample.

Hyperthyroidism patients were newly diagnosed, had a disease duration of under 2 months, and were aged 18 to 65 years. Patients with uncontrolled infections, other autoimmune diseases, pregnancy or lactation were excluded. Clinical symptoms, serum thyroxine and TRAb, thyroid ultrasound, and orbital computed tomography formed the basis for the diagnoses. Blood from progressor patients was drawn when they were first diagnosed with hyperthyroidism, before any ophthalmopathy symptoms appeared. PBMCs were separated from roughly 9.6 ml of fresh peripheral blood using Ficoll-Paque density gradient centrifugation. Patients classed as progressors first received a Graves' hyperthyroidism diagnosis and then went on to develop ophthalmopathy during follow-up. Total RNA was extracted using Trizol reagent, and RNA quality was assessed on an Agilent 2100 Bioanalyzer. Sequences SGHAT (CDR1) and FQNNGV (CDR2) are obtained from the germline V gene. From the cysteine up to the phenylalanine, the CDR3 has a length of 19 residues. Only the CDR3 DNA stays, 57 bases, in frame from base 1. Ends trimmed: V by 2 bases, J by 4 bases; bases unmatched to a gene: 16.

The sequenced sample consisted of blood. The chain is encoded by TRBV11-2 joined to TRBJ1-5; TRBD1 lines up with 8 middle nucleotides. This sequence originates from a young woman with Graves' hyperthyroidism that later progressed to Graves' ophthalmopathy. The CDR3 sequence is CASSLSRPRATGGNQPQHF. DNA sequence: TGTGCCAGCAGCTTATCACGACCCCGGGCCACAGGGGGAAATCAGCCCCAGCATTTT.